This T cell receptor beta chain appears in the sequencing data of a study of PD-L1 blockade in urothelial cancer. V shed 0 bases and J shed 0 bases, with 4 bases lying between them. Germline values: CDR1 SGHRS, CDR2 YFSETQ. The CDR3 covers 14 residues. Time point described: peripheral blood 6 weeks after treatment start. Some clones are missing from TCRdb's copy, which holds only in-frame ones; the method was immunoSEQ multiplex PCR. The data show under 35,000 clones, roughly nine tenths seen once. This rearrangement joins TRBV5-1 to TRBJ2-1, with D unresolved. Specimen: PBMCs, collected around atezolizumab (anti-PD-L1) treatment. This TCR was recovered from a man at least 80 years old with urothelial cancer. The chain's CDR3 is CASSLESSYNEQFF. As DNA, the CDR3 is TGCGCCAGCAGCTTGGAGAGCTCCTACAATGAGCAGTTCTTC.